The subject of this entry is one T cell receptor (beta chain). The assay was immunoSEQ multiplex PCR, and TCRdb's table has in-frame clones only and misses some. Of some 300,000 clones listed, about 88% were seen once; the top ten hold over 2%. The study assigned cohorts using participant-reported clinical history. The CDR3 has 15 amino acids. V shed 5 bases, J shed 1 base, and the junction held 3 bases outside the gene matches. The germline V gene has CDR1 SGHRS and CDR2 YFSETQ. The data were taken from a study of blood T cell repertoires in COVID-19. This TCR was sampled from a woman between 55 and 75 years old in a cohort exposed to, infected with or recovered from COVID-19 (not recorded which). Sequenced material: PBMCs or T cells enriched from blood (not recorded which). The chain is built from TRBV5-1 and TRBJ2-2; TRBD1 aligns across 9 bases. CDR3 protein: CASSWGQGNTGELFF. In DNA, the CDR3 is TGCGCCAGCAGTTGGGGACAGGGGAACACCGGGGAGCTGTTTTTT.